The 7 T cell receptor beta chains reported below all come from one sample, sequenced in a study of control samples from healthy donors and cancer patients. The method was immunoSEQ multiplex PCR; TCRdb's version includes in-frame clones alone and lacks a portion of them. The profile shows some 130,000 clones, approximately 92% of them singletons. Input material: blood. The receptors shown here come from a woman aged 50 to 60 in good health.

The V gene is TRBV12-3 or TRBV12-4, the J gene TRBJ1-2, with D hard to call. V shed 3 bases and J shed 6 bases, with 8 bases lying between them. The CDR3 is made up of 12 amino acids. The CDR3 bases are TGTGCCAGCAGTTTCACGGTAAATGGCTACACCTTC. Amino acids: CASSFTVNGYTF.

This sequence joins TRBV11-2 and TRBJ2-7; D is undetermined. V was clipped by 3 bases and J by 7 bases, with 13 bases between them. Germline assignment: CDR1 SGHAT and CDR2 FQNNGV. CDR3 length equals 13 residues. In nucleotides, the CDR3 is TGTGCCAGCAGCTTTGAACCGGGTCGTGAGCAGTACTTC. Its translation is CASSFEPGREQYF.

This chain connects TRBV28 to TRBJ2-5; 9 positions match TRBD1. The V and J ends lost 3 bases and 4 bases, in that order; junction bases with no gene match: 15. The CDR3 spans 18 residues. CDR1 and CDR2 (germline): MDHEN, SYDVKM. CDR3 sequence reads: CASSFPKKATGGIETQYF. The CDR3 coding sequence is TGTGCCAGCAGTTTCCCCAAAAAAGCGACAGGGGGTATAGAGACCCAGTACTTC.

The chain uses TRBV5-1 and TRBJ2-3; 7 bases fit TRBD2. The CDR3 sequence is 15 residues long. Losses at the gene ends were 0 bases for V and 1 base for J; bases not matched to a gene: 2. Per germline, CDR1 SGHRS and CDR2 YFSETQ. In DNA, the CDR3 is TGCGCCAGCAGCTTGGGGGGAGGGGGCACAGATACGCAGTATTTT. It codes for CASSLGGGGTDTQYF.

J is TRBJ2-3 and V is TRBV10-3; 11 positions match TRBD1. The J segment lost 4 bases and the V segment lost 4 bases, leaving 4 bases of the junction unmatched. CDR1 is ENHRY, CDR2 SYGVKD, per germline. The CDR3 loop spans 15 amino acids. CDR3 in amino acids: CAISGRDRGADTQYF. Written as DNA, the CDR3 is TGTGCCATCAGTGGCCGGGACAGGGGGGCAGATACGCAGTATTTT.

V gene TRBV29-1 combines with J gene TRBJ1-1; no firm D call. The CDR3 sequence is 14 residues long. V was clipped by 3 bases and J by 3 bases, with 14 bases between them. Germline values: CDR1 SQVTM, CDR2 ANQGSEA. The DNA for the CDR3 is TGCAGCGTTGACCACCAAATCGGCGACACTGAAGCTTTCTTT. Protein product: CSVDHQIGDTEAFF.

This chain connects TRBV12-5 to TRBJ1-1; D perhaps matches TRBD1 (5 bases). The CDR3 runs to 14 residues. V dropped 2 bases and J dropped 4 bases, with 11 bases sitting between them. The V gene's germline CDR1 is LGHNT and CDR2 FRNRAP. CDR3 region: CASGLFGGGTEAFF. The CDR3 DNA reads TGTGCTAGTGGTTTGTTTGGGGGAGGCACTGAAGCTTTCTTT.